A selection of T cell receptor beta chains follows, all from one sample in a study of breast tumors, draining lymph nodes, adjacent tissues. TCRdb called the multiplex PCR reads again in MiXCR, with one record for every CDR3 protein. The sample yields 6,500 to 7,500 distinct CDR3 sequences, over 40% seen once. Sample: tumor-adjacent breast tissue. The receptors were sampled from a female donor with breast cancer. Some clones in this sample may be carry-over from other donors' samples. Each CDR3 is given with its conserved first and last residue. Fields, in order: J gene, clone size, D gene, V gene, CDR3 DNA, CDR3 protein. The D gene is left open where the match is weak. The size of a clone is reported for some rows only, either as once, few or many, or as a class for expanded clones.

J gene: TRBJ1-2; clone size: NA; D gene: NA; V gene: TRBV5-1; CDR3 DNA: TGCGCCAGCAGCACCGAGGGGGGCCCCTATGGCTACACCTTC; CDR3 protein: CASSTEGGPYGYTF
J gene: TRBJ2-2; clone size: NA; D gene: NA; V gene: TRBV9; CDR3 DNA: TGTGCCAGCAGCGTAGGGACGGACACCGGGGAGCTGTTTTTT; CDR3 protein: CASSVGTDTGELFF
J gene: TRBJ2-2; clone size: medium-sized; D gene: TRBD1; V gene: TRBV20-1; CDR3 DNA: TGCAGTGCTAGGACAGGGGGCAACACCGGGGAGCTGTTTTTT; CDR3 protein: CSARTGGNTGELFF
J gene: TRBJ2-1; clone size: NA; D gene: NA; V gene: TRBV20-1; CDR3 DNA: TGCAGTGCCCTGCAAGAATTCCACAATGGGCAGTTCTTC; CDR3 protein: CSALQEFHNGQFF
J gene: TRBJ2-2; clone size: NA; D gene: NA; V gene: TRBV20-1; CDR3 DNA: TGCAGTGCTAGAGACGATGAAACCGGGGAGCTGTTTTTT; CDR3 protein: CSARDDETGELFF
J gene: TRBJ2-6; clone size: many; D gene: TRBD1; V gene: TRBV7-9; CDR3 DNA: TGTGCCAGCTTGGGGGACAGCAAGAGCTCTGGGGCCAACGTCCTGACTTTC; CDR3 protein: CASLGDSKSSGANVLTF
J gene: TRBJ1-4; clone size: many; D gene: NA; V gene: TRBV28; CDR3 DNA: TGTGCCCTCAAACGGCGGGGGGGTAAAAATGAAAAACTGTTTTTT; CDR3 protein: CALKRRGGKNEKLFF
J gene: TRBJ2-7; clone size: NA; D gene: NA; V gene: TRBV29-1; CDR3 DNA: TGCAGCGTTGTTGACAGGGAGGTGGGTGAGCAGTACTTC; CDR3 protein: CSVVDREVGEQYF
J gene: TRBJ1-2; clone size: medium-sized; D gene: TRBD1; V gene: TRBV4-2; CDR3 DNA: TGTGCCAGCAGCCACCTAGACAGGGGGCGCGTTGGCTACACCTTC; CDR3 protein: CASSHLDRGRVGYTF
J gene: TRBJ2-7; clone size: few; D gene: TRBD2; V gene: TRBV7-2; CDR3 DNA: TGTGCCAGCAGGGCGACTAGCGGCTACGAGCAGTACTTC; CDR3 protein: CASRATSGYEQYF
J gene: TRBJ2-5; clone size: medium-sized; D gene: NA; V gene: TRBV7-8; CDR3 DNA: TGTGCCAGCAGCTTCACACTAGATCCTCGAGAGACCCAGTACTTC; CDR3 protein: CASSFTLDPRETQYF
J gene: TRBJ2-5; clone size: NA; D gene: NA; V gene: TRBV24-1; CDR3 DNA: TGTGCCACCAGTTACGGATCCCGACAAGAGACCCAGTACTTC; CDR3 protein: CATSYGSRQETQYF
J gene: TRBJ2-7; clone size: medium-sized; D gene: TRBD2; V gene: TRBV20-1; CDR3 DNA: TGCAGTGCATTAGGGACTAGCGGGACTTACGAGCAGTACTTC; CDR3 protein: CSALGTSGTYEQYF
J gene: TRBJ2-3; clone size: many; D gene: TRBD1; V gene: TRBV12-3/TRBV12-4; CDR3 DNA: TGTGCCAGCAGCCAAAACCCGCCGGGACAGGGTTTGAAGGGCACAGATACGCAGTATTTT; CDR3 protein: CASSQNPPGQGLKGTDTQYF
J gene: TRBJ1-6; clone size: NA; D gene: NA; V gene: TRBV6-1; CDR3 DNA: TGTGCCAGCAGTCACTACCGGGGCCCCTATAATTCACCCCTCCACTTT; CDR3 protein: CASSHYRGPYNSPLHF
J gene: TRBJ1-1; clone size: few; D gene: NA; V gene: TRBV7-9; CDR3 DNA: TGTGCCAGCAGCTCAGAGCCAAGGGACACTGAAGCTTTCTTT; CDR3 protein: CASSSEPRDTEAFF
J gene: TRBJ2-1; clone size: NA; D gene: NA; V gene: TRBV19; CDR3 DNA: TGTGCCAGTAGTATAAATATTCGAGCCTACAATGAGCAGTTCTTC; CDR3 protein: CASSINIRAYNEQFF
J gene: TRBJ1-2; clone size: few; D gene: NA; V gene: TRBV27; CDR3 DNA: TGTGCCAGCAGTTTTGGGACCAGCAACTATGGCTACACCTTC; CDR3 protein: CASSFGTSNYGYTF
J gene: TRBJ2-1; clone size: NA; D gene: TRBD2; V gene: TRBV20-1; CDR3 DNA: TGCAGTGCTGACCCGGGACTAGGGACGAGGGATGAGCAGTTCTTC; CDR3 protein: CSADPGLGTRDEQFF
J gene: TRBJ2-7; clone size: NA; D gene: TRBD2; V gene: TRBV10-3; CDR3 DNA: TGTGCCATCGGGGGGGACGGATGGCAGTACTTC; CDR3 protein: CAIGGDGWQYF
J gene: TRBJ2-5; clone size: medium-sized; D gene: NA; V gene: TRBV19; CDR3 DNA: TGTGCCAGTAGCCGTCAGGGAGAGACCCAGTACTTC; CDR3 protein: CASSRQGETQYF
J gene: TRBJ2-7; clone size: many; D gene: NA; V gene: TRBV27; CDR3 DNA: TGTGCCAGCAGTTTCCTCCCTCCGACAGGCTCCTACGAGCAGTACTTC; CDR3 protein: CASSFLPPTGSYEQYF
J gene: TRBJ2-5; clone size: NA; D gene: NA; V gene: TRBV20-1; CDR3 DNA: TGCAGTGCTAGAGAGGACCGGGGAGAGACCCAGTACTTC; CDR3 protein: CSAREDRGETQYF
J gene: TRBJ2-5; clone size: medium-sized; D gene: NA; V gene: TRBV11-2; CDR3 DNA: TGTGCCACTTCAGTAAAAGAGACCCAGTACTTC; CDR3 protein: CATSVKETQYF
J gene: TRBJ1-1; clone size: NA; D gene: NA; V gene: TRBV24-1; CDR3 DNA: TGTGCCACCAGATACGGGGCATTCTCTGAAGCTTTCTTT; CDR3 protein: CATRYGAFSEAFF
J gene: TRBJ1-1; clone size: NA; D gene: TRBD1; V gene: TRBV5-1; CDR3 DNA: TGCACCAGCAGCGTAGGAGGGACAGGTGAAGCTTTCTTT; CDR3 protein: CTSSVGGTGEAFF
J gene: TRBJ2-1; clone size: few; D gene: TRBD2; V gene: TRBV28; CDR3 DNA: TGTGCCAGCCGACTAGCGGGAGGGATGAATGAGCAGTTCTTC; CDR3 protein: CASRLAGGMNEQFF
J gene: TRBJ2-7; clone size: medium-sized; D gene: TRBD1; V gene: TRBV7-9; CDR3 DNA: TGTGCCAGCAGCTTAGGGGGCCAGGGGGCCAACGAGCAGTACTTC; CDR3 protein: CASSLGGQGANEQYF
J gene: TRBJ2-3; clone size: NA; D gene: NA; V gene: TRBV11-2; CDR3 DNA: TGTGCCAGCAGCCTACGGGACAGCACAGATACGCAGTATTTT; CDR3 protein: CASSLRDSTDTQYF
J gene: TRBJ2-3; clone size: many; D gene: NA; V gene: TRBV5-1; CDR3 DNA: TGCGCCAGCAGCTTGGCCGGGGCAGGGGAAGGCACAGATACGCAGTATTTT; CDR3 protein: CASSLAGAGEGTDTQYF
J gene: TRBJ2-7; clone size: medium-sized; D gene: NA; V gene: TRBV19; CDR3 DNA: TGTGCCAGTGGGACCTACGAGCAGTACTTC; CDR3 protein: CASGTYEQYF
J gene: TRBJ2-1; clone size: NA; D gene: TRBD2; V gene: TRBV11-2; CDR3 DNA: TGTGCCAGCAGCTTACGCGGTGGGAGCGGGAGTCATAATGAGCAGTTCTTC; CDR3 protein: CASSLRGGSGSHNEQFF
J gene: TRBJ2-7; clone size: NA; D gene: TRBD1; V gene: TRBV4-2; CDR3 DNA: TGTGCCAGCAGCCCCCAGGGGGCTTACGAGCAGTACTTC; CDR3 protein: CASSPQGAYEQYF
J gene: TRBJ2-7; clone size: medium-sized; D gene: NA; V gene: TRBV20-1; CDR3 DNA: TGCAGTGCTAGATGGGGAATGGAGGGCGAGCAGTACTTC; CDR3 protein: CSARWGMEGEQYF
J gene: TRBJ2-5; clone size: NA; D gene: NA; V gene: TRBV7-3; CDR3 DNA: TGTGCCAGCAGCTTAACGTCCCCGGGAGAGACCCAGTACTTC; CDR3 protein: CASSLTSPGETQYF
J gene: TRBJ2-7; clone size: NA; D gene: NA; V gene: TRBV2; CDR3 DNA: TGTGCCAGCAGCCGGGACGACTACGAGCAGTACTTC; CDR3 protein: CASSRDDYEQYF
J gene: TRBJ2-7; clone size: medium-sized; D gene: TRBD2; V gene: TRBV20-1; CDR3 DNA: TGCAGTGCTCCCATTCAGACTAGCGGCTACGAGCAGTACTTC; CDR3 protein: CSAPIQTSGYEQYF
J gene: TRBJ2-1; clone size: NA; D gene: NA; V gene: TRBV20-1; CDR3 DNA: TGCAGTGCTAGAGACCTAGTGCCTATCAGGGAGCAGTTCTTC; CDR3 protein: CSARDLVPIREQFF
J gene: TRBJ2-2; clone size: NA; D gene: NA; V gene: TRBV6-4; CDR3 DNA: TGTGCCAGCAGTGATGTGGACACCGGGGAGCTGTTTTTT; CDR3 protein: CASSDVDTGELFF
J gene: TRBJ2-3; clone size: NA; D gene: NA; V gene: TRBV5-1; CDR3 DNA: TGCGTCAGCAGCTTGTCGCAGCGGAACACAGATACGCAGTATTTT; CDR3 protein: CVSSLSQRNTDTQYF